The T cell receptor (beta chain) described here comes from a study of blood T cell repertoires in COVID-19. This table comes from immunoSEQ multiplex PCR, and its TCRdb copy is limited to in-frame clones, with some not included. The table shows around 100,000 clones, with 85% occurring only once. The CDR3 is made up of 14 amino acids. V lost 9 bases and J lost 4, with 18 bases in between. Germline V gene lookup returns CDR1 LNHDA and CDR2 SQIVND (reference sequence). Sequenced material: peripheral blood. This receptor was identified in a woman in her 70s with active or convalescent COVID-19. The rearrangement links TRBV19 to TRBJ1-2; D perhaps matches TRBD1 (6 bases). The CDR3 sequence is CASQPNRAGYGYTF. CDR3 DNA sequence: TGTGCCAGCCAACCGAACAGGGCCGGCTATGGCTACACCTTC.